This T cell receptor (beta chain) derives from a study of PD-1 blockade in classical Hodgkin lymphoma. The CDR3 has 13 amino acids. Germline-derived CDR1 and CDR2 are MGHDK and SYGVNS. The V end lost 1 base, the J end lost 6 bases, and 9 bases lay between the germline ends. This clone was counted only a few times. Regarding time point: cycle 4 day 1 (C4D1), after around six weeks of nivolumab. Exposure to brentuximab vedotin varied, and each patient had relapsed following autologous stem cell transplantation. This table comes from immunoSEQ multiplex PCR, and its TCRdb copy is limited to in-frame clones, with some not included. In the table there are tens of thousands of clones, roughly 78% of which are singletons.

The TCR comes from a human donor with classical Hodgkin lymphoma. The J gene is TRBJ1-1, the V gene TRBV25-1; D may be TRBD1 (5 bases). This material consisted of peripheral blood mononuclear cells (PBMCs), taken before the fourth cycle of nivolumab. The CDR3 DNA follows: TGTGCCAGCAGTGAATCAGGGAGGGCTGAAGCTTTCTTT. Its translation: CASSESGRAEAFF.